This T cell receptor beta chain was found in a study of blood T cell repertoires in COVID-19. Generated by immunoSEQ multiplex PCR, the TCRdb table keeps only in-frame clones and is missing some. The sample includes some 57,000 clones, around nine tenths of them seen just once. Sequencing was done on a sample of peripheral blood. This TCR derives from a human donor in a cohort sampled during active COVID-19.

The CDR3 nucleotides are TGTGCCAGCAGTGAAGCGCTTCGGGCTACTAGCGGGAGTCGGCCCTCCTCCTACGAGCAGTACTTC. This codes for CASSEALRATSGSRPSSYEQYF. V and J are TRBV6-1 and TRBJ2-7, with 11 bases matching TRBD2. The CDR3 length is 22 residues. Germline assignment: CDR1 MNHNS and CDR2 SASEGT. Germline trimming cut 0 bases from V and 0 bases from J; bases unmatched to any gene: 19.